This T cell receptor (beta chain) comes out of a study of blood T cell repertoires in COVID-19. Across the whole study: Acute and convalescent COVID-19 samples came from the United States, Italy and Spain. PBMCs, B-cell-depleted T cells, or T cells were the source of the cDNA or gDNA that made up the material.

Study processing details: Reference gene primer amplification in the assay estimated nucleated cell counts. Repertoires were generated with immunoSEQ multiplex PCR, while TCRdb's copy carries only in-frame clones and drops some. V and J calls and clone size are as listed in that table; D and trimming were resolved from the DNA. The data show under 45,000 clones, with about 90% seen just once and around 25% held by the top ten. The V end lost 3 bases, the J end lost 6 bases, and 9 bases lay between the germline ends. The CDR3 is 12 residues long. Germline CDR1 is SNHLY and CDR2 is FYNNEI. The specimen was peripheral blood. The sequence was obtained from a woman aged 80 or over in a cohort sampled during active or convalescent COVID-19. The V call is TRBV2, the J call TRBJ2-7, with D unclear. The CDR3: CASSEMISEQYF. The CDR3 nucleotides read TGTGCCAGCAGTGAGATGATCAGCGAGCAGTACTTC.